The clone carrying this T cell receptor (beta chain) has more than one count but fewer than ten. Its antigen remains unknown. This sample was taken from a study of T cells in Graves' hyperthyroidism and ophthalmopathy. Findings of the study overall: The blood repertoire included most of the expanded thyroid clonotypes above 0.001.

Template material for amplifying TCR beta CDR3 regions consisted of RNA transcripts. HTBI primers drove first-round RT-PCR of the TCR CDR3. Via MiXCR, TCRdb re-called the multiplex PCR reads, giving one row per CDR3 protein. The sample consists of some 570,000 distinct CDR3 sequences, approximately 17% of them appearing once. Uncontrolled infection, other autoimmune disease, pregnancy or lactation excluded patients. Germline assignment: CDR1 MDHEN and CDR2 SYDVKM. V lost 6 bases, J lost 5 bases, and 16 bases lay in between. CDR3 length: 14 amino acids. V is TRBV28 and J is TRBJ1-2, with TRBD1 as a possible D gene (5 bases). Sequences were obtained from blood. This receptor was identified in a young woman with Graves' ophthalmopathy. CDR3 sequence (DNA): TGTGCCAGCAGCTCACCCGGGGGAGGGTATGGCTACACCTTC. This encodes CASSSPGGGYGYTF.